This TCR beta chain was observed in a study of cytomegalovirus exposure and HLA in healthy donors. The CDR3 runs to 16 residues. Germline V gene lookup returns CDR1 SNHLY and CDR2 FYNNEI. V shed 8 bases, J shed 0 bases, and the junction held 9 bases outside the gene matches. Vbeta (60) and Jbeta (13) primers were used in the PCR. Measured with immunoSEQ multiplex PCR; TCRdb has only the in-frame clones, and not every one. The sample has some 130,000 clones, roughly 71% seen once; the top ten hold 7%. The clonotype was recovered from a man aged 25-40 years in good health and CMV-seronegative. This chain connects TRBV2 to TRBJ2-3, with 9 bases fitting TRBD1. Material: PBMCs. CDR3 region: CASAETGTGSTDTQYF. DNA of the CDR3: TGTGCCAGCGCCGAGACCGGGACAGGGAGCACAGATACGCAGTATTTT.